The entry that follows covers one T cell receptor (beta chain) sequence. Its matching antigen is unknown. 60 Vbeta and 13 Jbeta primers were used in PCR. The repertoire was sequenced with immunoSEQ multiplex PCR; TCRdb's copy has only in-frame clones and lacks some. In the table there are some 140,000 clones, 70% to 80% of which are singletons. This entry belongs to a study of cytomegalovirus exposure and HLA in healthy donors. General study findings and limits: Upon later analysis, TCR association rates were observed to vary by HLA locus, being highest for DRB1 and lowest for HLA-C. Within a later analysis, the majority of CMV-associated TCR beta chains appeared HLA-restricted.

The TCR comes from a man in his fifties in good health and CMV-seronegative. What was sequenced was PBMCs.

The CDR3 reads CASSGQLDTGELFF. The CDR3 region has the DNA TGTGCCAGCAGTGGCCAACTGGACACCGGGGAGCTGTTTTTT. V and J are TRBV6-1 and TRBJ2-2; D remains unclear. This CDR3 is built from 14 residues. With 4 bases removed from V and 3 bases from J, the gap between germline ends came to 9 bases. The germline V gene encodes CDR1 MNHNS and CDR2 SASEGT.